The 29 T cell receptor beta chains below come from one sample, sequenced in a study of cytomegalovirus exposure and HLA in healthy donors. The PCR ran on 60 Vbeta and 13 Jbeta primers. The method was immunoSEQ multiplex PCR; TCRdb's version includes in-frame clones alone and lacks a portion of them. The sample shows 100,000 or so clones, around 72% of them seen only once. Sequencing was done on a sample of PBMCs. Every receptor here comes from a male donor in good health and CMV-seropositive.

The chain has TRBV5-6 and TRBJ2-5; D call uncertain. CDR1 and CDR2 (germline): SGHDT, YYEEEE. V was clipped by 4 bases and J by 0 bases, with 13 bases between them. The CDR3 runs 15 residues. The CDR3 loop reads CASSPLDWYQETQYF. The CDR3 DNA reads TGTGCCAGCAGCCCGCTAGATTGGTACCAAGAGACCCAGTACTTC.

This clone was found a few times. The V call is TRBV7-6, the J call TRBJ2-7, with D possibly TRBD1 on 6 matching bases. The CDR3 is 16 amino acids. V lost 3 bases and J lost 7, with 22 bases in between. CDR1 is SGHVS, CDR2 FNYEAQ, per germline. The CDR3 DNA sequence: TGTGCCAGCAGCTTGGGTTCACAGGGATTGCTGGGAGAGCAGTACTTC. It translates to CASSLGSQGLLGEQYF.

This clone was observed a single time. This chain connects TRBV5-6 to TRBJ1-1; no clear D. Germline values: CDR1 SGHDT, CDR2 YYEEEE. V shed 0 bases and J shed 7 bases, with 7 bases lying between them. The CDR3 spans 12 residues. The CDR3 spells CASSLAGSEAFF. The DNA for the CDR3 is TGTGCCAGCAGCTTGGCCGGGAGTGAAGCTTTCTTT.

The CDR3, as DNA: TGTGCCAGCAGCGTAGGACAGGGGGCTGGCTACGAGCAGTACTTC. The encoded protein is CASSVGQGAGYEQYF. The genes are TRBV6-4 and TRBJ2-7; 11 nucleotides agree with TRBD1. V shed 6 bases and J 3 bases; nucleotides not matched to a gene: 7. CDR1 and CDR2 (germline): MRHNA, SNTAGT. CDR3 length equals 15 residues.

The gene calls are TRBV6-5 and TRBJ2-4; tentative D call: TRBD2 (6 bases). Trimming stripped 5 bases from V and 6 bases from J, with 14 bases between. This CDR3 comprises 14 residues. The germline CDR1 and CDR2 sequences are MNHEY and SVGAGI. CDR3 sequence (DNA): TGTGCCAGCAGTCCCCGTCGGGGGAGAAACATTCAGTACTTC. It specifies CASSPRRGRNIQYF.

This clone was picked up a small number of times. The chain joins TRBV4-2 to TRBJ1-5; 7 nucleotides align to TRBD1. The CDR3 is 15 amino acids. Germline CDR1 reads LGHNA; CDR2 reads YNFKEQ. Germline trimming cut 5 bases from V and 0 bases from J; bases unmatched to any gene: 4. The CDR3 nucleotides read TGTGCCAGCAGCGACAGGGTGTATAGCAATCAGCCCCAGCATTTT. This codes for CASSDRVYSNQPQHF.

The chain employs TRBV4-2 and TRBJ1-2, with D uncertain. Germline CDR1 is LGHNA and CDR2 is YNFKEQ. Trimming stripped 0 bases from V and 8 bases from J, with 7 bases between. CDR3 length: 12 amino acids. CDR3 protein: CASSQDLEGYTF. CDR3 DNA sequence: TGTGCCAGCAGCCAAGATCTTGAGGGCTACACCTTC.

The chain is built from TRBV30 and TRBJ1-1, with D unresolved. Looked up from germline, CDR1 is GTSNPN and CDR2 is SVGIG (reference sequence). The CDR3 is 11 residues long. Trimming stripped 1 base from V and 3 bases from J, with 3 bases between. Written as DNA, the CDR3 is TGTGCCTGGAGTGGAGACACTGAAGCTTTCTTT. Protein: CAWSGDTEAFF.

The rearrangement joins TRBV4-3 to TRBJ2-1; TRBD2 aligns across 9 bases. CDR3 length: 15 amino acids. Germline V gene data show CDR1 as LGHNA and CDR2 as YSLEER. V shed 0 bases, J shed 3 bases, and the junction held 0 bases outside the gene matches. CDR3 nucleotide sequence: TGCGCCAGCAGCCAAGATAGCGGGGGCTACAATGAGCAGTTCTTC. Translated: CASSQDSGGYNEQFF.

The rearrangement links TRBV30 to TRBJ1-6, with 9 nucleotides matching TRBD1. Germline lookup yields CDR1 GTSNPN and CDR2 SVGIG (reference sequence). The CDR3 extends over 14 amino acids. After removal of 4 bases from V and 7 bases from J, the junction contained 5 bases not matched to a gene. This chain's CDR3 is CAWTLDRGNSPLHF. The DNA for the CDR3 is TGTGCCTGGACCCTAGACAGGGGGAATTCACCCCTCCACTTT.

The chain recombines TRBV5-1 with TRBJ2-6, with D possibly matching TRBD2 (5 bases). This CDR3 contains 16 residues. V lost 2 bases, J lost 0 bases, and 9 bases lay in between. Germline-derived CDR1 and CDR2 are SGHRS and YFSETQ. The CDR3 sequence: CASSFGGPSGANVLTF. CDR3 coding DNA: TGCGCCAGCAGCTTTGGAGGCCCCTCTGGGGCCAACGTCCTGACTTTC.

The chain couples TRBV15 to TRBJ2-3; D may be TRBD1 (7 bases). This CDR3 is 15 amino acids long. Germline values: CDR1 LNHNV, CDR2 YYDKDF (reference sequence). CDR3 in amino acids: CASSREAGGTDTQYF. CDR3 DNA sequence: TGTGCTTCCTCCAGGGAGGCAGGGGGGACAGATACGCAGTATTTT.

The V call is TRBV7-2, the J call TRBJ2-5, with TRBD2 identical over 8 bases. The CDR3 covers 15 residues. The trim removed 5 bases at V and 5 bases at J, leaving 10 bases unmatched. The germline V gene has CDR1 SGHTA and CDR2 FQGNSA. CDR3 bases: TGTGCCAGCAGCCTTGCCGGGACTAGAAGCGAGACCCAGTACTTC. Its protein is CASSLAGTRSETQYF.

The rearrangement uses TRBV29-1 and TRBJ2-5; D is unclear. CDR3 length: 13 residues. Per germline, CDR1 SQVTM and CDR2 ANQGSEA. Trimming removed 0 bases at V and 4 bases at J, with 9 bases between. DNA of the CDR3: TGCAGCGTTGAAGATCTTTCGTTAGAGACCCAGTACTTC. It encodes CSVEDLSLETQYF. Supplemented by reference TRBV29-1 and TRBJ2-5, the full variable domain reads SAVISQKPSRDICQRGTSLTIQCQVDSQVTMMFWYRQQPGQSLTLIATANQGSEATYESGFVIDKFPISRPNLTFSTLTVSNMSPEDSSIYLCSVEDLSLETQYFGPGTRLLVL.

V and J are TRBV5-6 and TRBJ1-3; D is uncertain. The germline V gene encodes CDR1 SGHDT and CDR2 YYEEEE. V was cut by 2 bases and J by 8 bases, with 5 bases left in between. CDR3 length: 11 amino acids. The CDR3 DNA reads TGTGCCAGCAGCTTTTCGGACACCATATATTTT. Amino acids: CASSFSDTIYF.

This clone has only one observation. The chain joins TRBV7-2 to TRBJ2-7, with D tentatively TRBD1 (6 bases). Trimming left V 5 bases short and J 6 bases short, with 11 bases between. The CDR3 is 12 residues long. CDR1 SGHTA and CDR2 FQGNSA come from the germline V gene. The CDR3 here is CASSQDSREQYF. The DNA of the CDR3 is TGTGCCAGCAGCCAGGACAGTCGCGAGCAGTACTTC.

The V and J genes are TRBV19 and TRBJ1-1, with D hard to call. CDR1 is LNHDA, CDR2 SQIVND, per germline (reference sequence). This CDR3 region has 13 residues. Trimming cost V 7 bases and J 2 bases, with 11 bases left between them. The DNA of the CDR3 is TGTGCCAGTACCCAACAGATCAACACTGAAGCTTTCTTT. This encodes CASTQQINTEAFF.

The chain uses TRBV7-3 and TRBJ2-1; the D is unclear. In germline, CDR1 is SGHTA, CDR2 FQGTGA. The V and J ends lost 2 bases and 8 bases respectively, with 13 bases between them. The CDR3 covers 14 residues. The CDR3, as DNA: TGTGCCAGCAGCTTATCCCCCTCTGTCGATGAGCAGTTCTTC. Amino acid sequence: CASSLSPSVDEQFF.

The CDR3 sequence is CASSWGTSLGREQYF. The CDR3 DNA sequence: TGTGCCAGCAGCTGGGGGACTAGCTTGGGTCGCGAGCAGTACTTC. The chain combines TRBV5-6 with TRBJ2-7, with 9 bases lining up with TRBD2. The ends lost 3 bases at V and 6 bases at J; junction bases unmatched: 10. Germline CDR1 is SGHDT and CDR2 is YYEEEE. The CDR3 is made up of 15 amino acids. Drawing the rest from reference TRBV5-6 and TRBJ2-7, the complete variable domain is DAGVTQSPTHLIKTRGQQVTLRCSPKSGHDTVSWYQQALGQGPQFIFQYYEEEERQRGNFPDRFSGHQFPNYSSELNVNALLLGDSALYLCASSWGTSLGREQYFGPGTRLTVT.

The chain uses TRBV29-1 and TRBJ2-7; 7 nucleotides match TRBD1. Germline lookup yields CDR1 SQVTM and CDR2 ANQGSEA. V dropped 4 bases and J dropped 1; count of bases not matched to a gene: 1. The CDR3 covers 12 residues. CDR3 residues: CSVGGQSYEQYF. The CDR3 DNA follows: TGCAGCGTTGGGGGACAGTCCTACGAGCAGTACTTC.

This clone has more than one count but fewer than ten. This chain joins TRBV6-1 and TRBJ1-4; tentative D call: TRBD1 (6 bases). From germline, CDR1 is MNHNS and CDR2 SASEGT. V was trimmed by 7 bases and J by 0 bases, leaving 9 bases between them. This CDR3 region has 14 residues. The CDR3 spells CASIHRATNEKLFF. Written as DNA, the CDR3 is TGTGCCAGCATTCACAGGGCAACTAATGAAAAACTGTTTTTT.

This clone has a handful of counts. The gene calls are TRBV4-2 and TRBJ2-7, with 9 bases that match TRBD1. The CDR3 runs 15 residues. The germline V gene has CDR1 LGHNA and CDR2 YNFKEQ. V lost 0 bases, J lost 3 bases, and 3 bases stayed unmatched. The CDR3 DNA is TGTGCCAGCAGCCAAGAAACGACAGGGGGCTACGAGCAGTACTTC. The encoded protein is CASSQETTGGYEQYF.

This chain uses TRBV5-1 with TRBJ2-5; D gene uncertain. The CDR3 totals 11 residues. CDR1 SGHRS and CDR2 YFSETQ come from the germline V gene. Trimming removed 4 bases at V and 5 bases at J, with 6 bases between. CDR3 nucleotides: TGCGCCAGCAGCCTAGAGGAGACCCAGTACTTC. Translated: CASSLEETQYF.

The chain links TRBV7-2 to TRBJ1-4; 9 bases fit TRBD1. Per germline, CDR1 SGHTA and CDR2 FQGNSA. J gave up 10 bases and V 5 bases, and 5 bases lay outside the gene matches. The CDR3 is 13 residues long. CDR3 loop: CASSPGQGRKLFF. In nucleotides, the CDR3 is TGTGCCAGCAGCCCTGGACAGGGGCGAAAACTGTTTTTT. The full variable domain, rest sourced from reference TRBV7-2 and TRBJ1-4, is GAGVSQSPSNKVTEKGKDVELRCDPISGHTALYWYRQSLGQGLEFLIYFQGNSAPDKSGLPSDRFSAERTGGSVSTLTIQRTQQEDSAVYLCASSPGQGRKLFFGSGTQLSVL.

This chain uses TRBV10-3 with TRBJ2-5; no clear D. The J call may be in error: the DNA end matches TRBJ2-7 better. Per the germline V gene, CDR1 is ENHRY and CDR2 is SYGVKD. There are 14 residues in the CDR3. CDR3 sequence: CAISEPPPSYEQYF. The CDR3 DNA reads as TGTGCCATCAGTGAGCCCCCGCCCTCCTACGAGCAGTACTTC.

The chain has TRBV7-2 and TRBJ2-3; 10 bases are a match to TRBD2. Germline V CDR1 and CDR2: SGHTA, FQGNSA. CDR3 size: 16 residues. V dropped 8 bases and J dropped 4; count of bases not matched to a gene: 12. The CDR3 loop is CASSRQGLASADTQYF. The DNA of the CDR3 is TGTGCCAGCTCACGACAGGGACTAGCGTCGGCAGATACGCAGTATTTT.

This clone has just one count. Written as DNA, the CDR3 is TGTGCCAGCAGCTTAGGTATCAGGGGATACGAGCAGTACTTC. It yields the protein CASSLGIRGYEQYF. The chain uses TRBV7-8 and TRBJ2-7; tentative D call: TRBD1 (6 bases). CDR1 is SGHVS, CDR2 FQNEAQ, per germline. V dropped 1 base and J dropped 4 bases, with 11 bases sitting between them. The CDR3 length is 14 residues.

The V and J genes are TRBV7-9 and TRBJ2-7; TRBD1 matches 7 bases. V was pared by 1 base and J by 3 bases, with 3 bases of the junction left unmatched. This CDR3 has 14 residues. CDR1 and CDR2 (germline): SEHNR, FQNEAQ (reference sequence). As DNA, the CDR3 is TGTGCCAGCAGCTTAGGGGACAGCCACTACGAGCAGTACTTC. It translates to CASSLGDSHYEQYF.

The chain recombines TRBV7-2 with TRBJ1-5; D gene unclear. V lost 4 bases to trimming and J lost 0 bases, with 10 bases between them. Germline values: CDR1 SGHTA, CDR2 FQGNSA. The CDR3 sequence is 15 residues long. In DNA form, the CDR3 reads TGTGCCAGCAGCTCCGGGTTGTATAGCAATCAGCCCCAGCATTTT. Amino acids: CASSSGLYSNQPQHF.